This record concerns one T cell receptor beta chain sequence. With V trimmed by 4 bases and J by 2 bases, 7 bases remained unmatched. CDR3 length equals 16 residues. Per the germline V gene, CDR1 is SGHTA and CDR2 is FQGNSA. These data originate in a study of blood T cell repertoires in COVID-19. Profiled with immunoSEQ multiplex PCR; TCRdb holds only in-frame clones, not every one. In the table there are fewer than 350,000 clones, roughly 89% of which are singletons. The clonotype originates from a man between 25 and 39 years old with COVID-19, enrolled during active disease. Sequencing was performed on peripheral blood. This chain links TRBV7-2 with TRBJ2-7; 11 bases are shared with TRBD2. CDR3 bases: TGTGCCAGCAGCTCGCACGGGACTAGCGGAGCCTACGAGCAGTACTTC. This gives the protein CASSSHGTSGAYEQYF.